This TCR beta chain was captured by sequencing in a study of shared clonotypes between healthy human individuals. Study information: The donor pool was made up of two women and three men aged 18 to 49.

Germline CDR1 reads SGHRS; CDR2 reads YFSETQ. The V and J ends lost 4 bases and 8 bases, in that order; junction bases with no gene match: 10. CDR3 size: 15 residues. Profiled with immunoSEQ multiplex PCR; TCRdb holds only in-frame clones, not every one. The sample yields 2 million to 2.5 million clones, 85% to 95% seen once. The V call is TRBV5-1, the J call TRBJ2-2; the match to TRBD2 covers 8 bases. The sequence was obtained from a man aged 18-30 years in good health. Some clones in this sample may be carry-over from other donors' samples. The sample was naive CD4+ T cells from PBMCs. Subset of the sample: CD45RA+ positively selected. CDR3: CASSTRLATLGELFF. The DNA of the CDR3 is TGCGCCAGCAGCACTAGACTAGCGACCTTGGGGGAGCTGTTTTTT. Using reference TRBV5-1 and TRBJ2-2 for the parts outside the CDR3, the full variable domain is KAGVTQTPRYLIKTRGQQVTLSCSPISGHRSVSWYQQTPGQGLQFLFEYFSETQRNKGNFPGRFSGRQFSNSRSEMNVSTLELGDSALYLCASSTRLATLGELFFGEGSRLTVL.